This T cell receptor beta chain emerged from a study of blood T cell repertoires in COVID-19. Clones were read by immunoSEQ multiplex PCR, and TCRdb kept only the in-frame ones, dropping some. The table lists tens of thousands of clones, roughly 88% of them singletons, with 5.1% in the top ten. With 5 bases removed from V and 0 bases from J, the gap between germline ends came to 7 bases. The CDR3 has 13 residues. Per germline, CDR1 SGHTA and CDR2 FQGNSA. The sample consisted of peripheral blood. This chain uses TRBV7-2 with TRBJ1-1; D gene ambiguous. The clonotype originates from a human donor in a cohort sampled during active COVID-19. The DNA for the CDR3 is TGTGCCAGCAGCAGGGAGATGAACACTGAAGCTTTCTTT. Translation: CASSREMNTEAFF. Supplemented by reference TRBV7-2 and TRBJ1-1, the full variable domain reads GAGVSQSPSNKVTEKGKDVELRCDPISGHTALYWYRQSLGQGLEFLIYFQGNSAPDKSGLPSDRFSAERTGGSVSTLTIQRTQQEDSAVYLCASSREMNTEAFFGQGTRLTVV.